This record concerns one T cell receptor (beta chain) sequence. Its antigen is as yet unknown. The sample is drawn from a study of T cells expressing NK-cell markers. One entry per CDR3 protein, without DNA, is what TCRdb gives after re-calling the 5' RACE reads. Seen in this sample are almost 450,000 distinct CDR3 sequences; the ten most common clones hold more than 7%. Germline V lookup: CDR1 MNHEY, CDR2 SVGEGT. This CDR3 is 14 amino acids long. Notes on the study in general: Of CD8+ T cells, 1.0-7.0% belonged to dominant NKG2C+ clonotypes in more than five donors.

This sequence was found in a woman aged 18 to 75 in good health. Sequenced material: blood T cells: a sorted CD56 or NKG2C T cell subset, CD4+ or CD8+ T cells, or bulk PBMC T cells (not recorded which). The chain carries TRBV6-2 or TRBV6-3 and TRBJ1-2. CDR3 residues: CASSYDRGLGGYTF.